One sample yielded the 16 T cell receptor beta chains listed below, sequenced in a study of Graves' ophthalmopathy and Graves' hyperthyroidism. TCR beta CDR3 regions were amplified from RNA transcripts. The workflow started with a first-round RT-PCR run with HTBI primers and then moved on to a second-round multiplex PCR. TCRdb itself ran the multiplex PCR reads through MiXCR, one entry per CDR3 protein. The sample includes around 1,000,000 distinct CDR3 sequences, 36% of them seen just once. The sequenced sample was peripheral blood or thyroid tissue (not recorded which). The receptor set was obtained from an adult man with Graves' hyperthyroidism.

This clonotype occurred many times. The chain recombines TRBV2 with TRBJ1-4; no reliable D call. The V end lost 7 bases, the J end lost 0 bases, and 9 bases lay between the germline ends. Germline CDR1 and CDR2: SNHLY and FYNNEI. This CDR3 comprises 14 residues. The CDR3 coding sequence is TGTGCCAGCAAGTCGTCCGCAACTAATGAAAAACTGTTTTTT. Translated: CASKSSATNEKLFF.

The chain links TRBV14 to TRBJ1-5, with D tentatively TRBD1 (6 bases). CDR1 is SGHDN and CDR2 is FVKESK in the germline V gene. The CDR3 is 13 residues long. Between the trimmed V and J ends, which lost 2 bases and 7 bases, there was a span of 9 bases. The chain's CDR3 is CASSQTGLQPQHF. CDR3 DNA: TGTGCCAGCAGCCAAACAGGGCTCCAGCCCCAGCATTTT.

The rearrangement links TRBV12-3 or TRBV12-4 to TRBJ2-7; 10 bases are a match to TRBD1. The V segment lost 7 bases and the J segment 8 bases; nucleotides outside the gene matches: 14. This CDR3 region has 15 residues. The CDR3 nucleotides are TGTGCCAGCACGGGACAGGGGCACAATCAGCCCCAGCAGTACTTC. It specifies CASTGQGHNQPQQYF.

The chain joins TRBV18 to TRBJ1-5; maybe TRBD1 (6 bases). The CDR3 contains 14 residues. Trimming cost V 5 bases and J 5 bases, with 13 bases left between them. Per the germline V gene, CDR1 is KGHSH and CDR2 is LQKENI. Here the CDR3 DNA reads TGTGCCAGCTCAACGTCAGGGGAGGATCAGCCCCAGCATTTT. This codes for CASSTSGEDQPQHF.

A note on this clonotype: Relative to the germline gene, one junction end is altered; a read error may explain this. The genes are TRBV7-3 and TRBJ2-7; 9 bases align to TRBD2. Germline loops: CDR1 SGHTA, CDR2 FQGTGA. The CDR3 has 18 amino acids. CDR3 coding DNA: TGCGCCAGCAGCCAAGATCTACTAGCGGGCTTTACCTGGGGGGAGCAGTACTTC. Its protein is CASSQDLLAGFTWGEQYF.

This clonotype appeared many times. The chain recombines TRBV6-1 with TRBJ1-1, with TRBD1 matching 7 bases. J was trimmed by 0 bases and V by 2 bases; bases with no gene match: 6. The CDR3 runs 16 residues. Germline CDR1 MNHNS, CDR2 SASEGT. The DNA of the CDR3 is TGTGCCAGCAGTGAAACAACAGGGGCTCTGAACACTGAAGCTTTCTTT. Translation gives CASSETTGALNTEAFF.

This clonotype was counted only a few times. Given a much more abundant clone one base away, this may be a read error. This chain joins TRBV7-2 and TRBJ1-1; D uncertain. The CDR3 runs 13 residues. The germline CDR1 and CDR2 sequences are SGHTA and FQGNSA. Between the trimmed V and J ends, which lost 4 bases and 7 bases, there was a span of 13 bases. The CDR3 DNA follows: TGTGCCAGCAGCTCCACCCTACCGGTTGAAGCTTTCTTT. Amino acid sequence: CASSSTLPVEAFF.

This clonotype was counted ten times or more. This chain joins TRBV6-5 and TRBJ1-3, with D maybe TRBD1 (5 bases). Trimming pared 6 bases from V and 7 bases from J, leaving 13 bases between. The CDR3 contains 13 residues. The germline V gene encodes CDR1 MNHEY and CDR2 SVGAGI. CDR3: CASSRGVGNTIYF. CDR3 sequence (DNA): TGTGCCAGCAGCCGAGGGGTCGGGAACACCATATATTTT.

CDR3 bases: TGTGCCAGTAGTACCTCTGGACACCTTTATGGCTACACCTTC. Protein product: CASSTSGHLYGYTF. The J gene is TRBJ1-2, the V gene TRBV19; a weak D match, TRBD1 (5 bases). Looked up from germline, CDR1 is LNHDA and CDR2 is SQIVND (reference sequence). V gave up 4 bases and J gave up 5 bases, with 14 bases separating them. There are 14 residues in the CDR3. The full variable domain, its missing parts supplied by reference TRBV19 and TRBJ1-2, is DGGITQSPKYLFRKEGQNVTLSCEQNLNHDAMYWYRQDPGQGLRLIYYSQIVNDFQKGDIAEGYSVSREKKESFPLTVTSAQKNPTAFYLCASSTSGHLYGYTFGSGTRLTVV.

V gene TRBV20-1 combines with J gene TRBJ2-7; D remains ambiguous. V was shortened by 5 bases and J by 1 base, with 12 bases between the two germline ends. Germline V CDR1 and CDR2: DFQATT, SNEGSKA (reference sequence). The CDR3 spans 13 residues. CDR3 region: CSALLPPSYEQYF. The CDR3 region has the DNA TGCAGTGCTCTCCTGCCCCCATCCTACGAGCAGTACTTC.

This clonotype was seen repeatedly, ten times or more. The chain couples TRBV6-6 to TRBJ2-5; 7 bases are shared with TRBD1. With 6 bases clipped from V and 3 bases from J, the junction kept 7 bases outside the gene matches. The CDR3 runs 14 residues. Germline V gene lookup returns CDR1 MNHNY and CDR2 SVGAGI (reference sequence). CDR3 bases: TGTGCCAGCAGCTCGGGACAGCGGAAAGAGACCCAGTACTTC. It encodes CASSSGQRKETQYF.

The rearrangement links TRBV7-2 to TRBJ2-6; the D call may be TRBD1 or TRBD2 (5 bases each). V shed 5 bases and J shed 3 bases, with 17 bases lying between them. The CDR3 is 17 amino acids. In germline, CDR1 is SGHTA, CDR2 FQGNSA. The CDR3 sequence: CASSRPTGGGGANVLTF. The CDR3 DNA reads as TGTGCCAGCAGCCGACCTACAGGAGGTGGTGGGGCCAACGTCCTGACTTTC.

This clonotype was recorded many times. This chain connects TRBV12-3 or TRBV12-4 to TRBJ2-2; D possibly corresponds to TRBD2 (6 bases). The V end lost 7 bases, the J end lost 3 bases, and 15 bases lay between the germline ends. CDR3 length equals 15 residues. The CDR3 region has the DNA TGTGCCAGCAAGCCGATCGGGGGATACACCGGGGAGCTGTTTTTT. Amino acid sequence: CASKPIGGYTGELFF.

The CDR3 DNA reads as TGCGCCAGCAGTGTCGCCCCGACAGGGAGTAATCAGCCCCAGCATTTT. It is translated as CASSVAPTGSNQPQHF. This sequence joins TRBV5-1 and TRBJ1-5, with 7 bases aligning to TRBD1. The V and J ends lost 5 bases and 4 bases, in that order; junction bases with no gene match: 12. This CDR3 has 16 amino acids. Per germline, CDR1 SGHRS and CDR2 YFSETQ.

The chain links TRBV20-1 to TRBJ2-7, with D tentatively TRBD2 (6 bases). Germline V lookup: CDR1 DFQATT, CDR2 SNEGSKA (reference sequence). The V gene lost 0 bases and the J gene lost 2 bases, with 17 bases spanning the gap. CDR3 length: 16 residues. CDR3 protein: CSARDFGTESTYEQYF. As DNA, the CDR3 is TGCAGTGCTAGAGATTTCGGGACTGAATCGACCTACGAGCAGTACTTC.

This clonotype showed up many times. V and J are TRBV13 and TRBJ2-5; D may be TRBD2 (6 bases). Germline CDR1 and CDR2: PRHDT and FYEKMQ (reference sequence). This CDR3 contains 15 residues. V was trimmed by 1 base and J by 4 bases, leaving 13 bases between them. CDR3 amino acids: CASSLEPDGGETQYF. For the CDR3, the DNA is TGTGCCAGCAGCTTAGAGCCGGACGGGGGAGAGACCCAGTACTTC.